What follows are 27 T cell receptor beta chains derived from one specimen sequenced in a study of T cells after yellow fever vaccination. MiXCR, run by TCRdb on the 5' RACE reads, gives a single entry per CDR3 protein. The sample lists a few hundred thousand distinct CDR3 sequences, 15% to 20% seen once, with 13% to 15% in the top ten. Sample: PBMCs, taken 15 days after the yellow fever booster vaccination. All receptors come from a man in his thirties or forties who received the YFV17D yellow fever vaccine.

This chain joins TRBV7-9 and TRBJ2-4; TRBD2 is a possible D gene (5 bases). CDR3 length: 17 amino acids. V was shortened by 5 bases and J by 0 bases, with 17 bases between the two germline ends. The germline gives CDR1 SEHNR, CDR2 FQNEAQ (reference sequence). The CDR3 here is CASSRIREAVAKNIQYF. In nucleotides, the CDR3 is TGTGCCAGCAGCCGAATCCGAGAAGCGGTAGCCAAAAACATTCAGTACTTC. Complete variable domain (other parts from reference TRBV7-9 and TRBJ2-4): DTGVSQNPRHKITKRGQNVTFRCDPISEHNRLYWYRQTLGQGPEFLTYFQNEAQLEKSRLLSDRFSAERPKGSFSTLEIQRTEQGDSAMYLCASSRIREAVAKNIQYFGAGTRLSVL.

Only a few counts were recorded for this clonotype. The chain links TRBV4-3 to TRBJ2-5; perhaps D is TRBD1 or TRBD2 (5 bases each). V shed 0 bases and J shed 2 bases, with 7 bases lying between them. Germline V lookup: CDR1 LGHNA, CDR2 YSLEER. The CDR3 is 14 amino acids. CDR3 coding DNA: TGCGCCAGCAGCCAAGACAGGGAGCAAGAGACCCAGTACTTC. It codes for CASSQDREQETQYF.

The chain recombines TRBV6-5 with TRBJ2-5; D is possibly TRBD2 (6 bases). Germline V gives CDR1 MNHEY, CDR2 SVGAGI. Trimming removed 2 bases from V and 4 bases from J, with 11 bases in between. The CDR3 has 14 residues. This chain's CDR3 is CASSYRASAETQYF. Written as DNA, the CDR3 is TGTGCCAGCAGTTACCGGGCTAGCGCAGAGACCCAGTACTTC.

This clonotype was detected a few times. The chain carries TRBV19 and TRBJ2-2, with D possibly being TRBD2 (5 bases). CDR3 length: 14 residues. V dropped 3 bases and J dropped 1 base, with 6 bases sitting between them. Germline V gives CDR1 LNHDA, CDR2 SQIVND (reference sequence). CDR3 protein: CASSMRVNTGELFF. DNA of the CDR3: TGTGCCAGTAGTATGAGGGTGAACACCGGGGAGCTGTTTTTT.

This clonotype was counted between two and nine times. This chain uses TRBV12-2 with TRBJ2-5. TRBV12-2 is labeled a pseudogene. This CDR3 comprises 17 residues. In nucleotides, the CDR3 is TGTGCAAGTCGCTTCCTGCTAAGGGGGTGGAAGTACGAGACCCAGTACTTC. As protein: CASRFLLRGWKYETQYF.

The rearrangement links TRBV6-5 to TRBJ2-3; 7 nucleotides align to TRBD1. J lost 2 bases, V lost 0 bases, and 5 bases had no gene match. Per germline, CDR1 MNHEY and CDR2 SVGAGI. The length of the CDR3 is 16 residues. CDR3 residues: CASSYSPGTATDTQYF. In DNA, the CDR3 is TGTGCCAGCAGTTACTCTCCCGGGACAGCCACAGATACGCAGTATTTT.

This clonotype was counted between two and nine times. The rearrangement joins TRBV27 to TRBJ2-7, with 10 nucleotides matching TRBD1. The CDR3 contains 15 residues. J gave up 3 bases and V 6 bases, and 8 bases lay outside the gene matches. In germline, CDR1 is MNHEY, CDR2 SMNVEV (reference sequence). The CDR3: CASSSRGTGDYEQYF. Here the CDR3 DNA reads TGTGCCAGCAGCTCGAGAGGGACAGGGGACTACGAGCAGTACTTC.

The chain employs TRBV29-1 and TRBJ2-3; the match to TRBD1 covers 7 bases. V lost 6 bases to trimming and J lost 4 bases; unmatched junction nucleotides: 7. Per germline, CDR1 SQVTM and CDR2 ANQGSEA. The CDR3 loop spans 13 amino acids. CDR3 DNA: TGCAGCGTAGCAGGGGGATTCGCAGATACGCAGTATTTT. Its translation is CSVAGGFADTQYF.

This clonotype was counted only a few times. V and J are TRBV30 and TRBJ2-7; D tentatively reads TRBD1 or TRBD2 (5 bases each). Germline CDR1 reads GTSNPN; CDR2 reads SVGIG (reference sequence). V was trimmed by 8 bases and J by 3 bases, leaving 23 bases between them. The CDR3 has 15 amino acids. CDR3 sequence reads: CAGTLTGPNFYEQYF. The CDR3 region has the DNA TGTGCCGGAACATTAACGGGACCCAACTTCTACGAGCAGTACTTC.

The sample holds a few counts of this clonotype. The chain carries TRBV5-1 and TRBJ2-1, with TRBD2 matching 9 bases. Losses at the gene ends were 7 bases for V and 7 bases for J; bases not matched to a gene: 12. CDR3 length: 15 residues. Germline CDR1 SGHRS, CDR2 YFSETQ. CDR3 coding DNA: TGCGCCAGCTTCGAGCTTACCCTAGCGGGAAATGAGCAGTTCTTC. Translated, it gives CASFELTLAGNEQFF.

This clonotype has only a few counts. This chain links TRBV12-3 or TRBV12-4 with TRBJ2-1; 8 bases align to TRBD2. This CDR3 region has 15 residues. V shed 7 bases and J 7 bases; nucleotides not matched to a gene: 12. The CDR3 sequence: CASTIGLAGTNEQFF. CDR3 bases: TGTGCCAGCACCATCGGGCTAGCGGGCACAAATGAGCAGTTCTTC.

The J gene is TRBJ2-5, the V gene TRBV7-6, with 7 nucleotides matching TRBD1. The CDR3 is 15 residues long. Trimming took 5 bases from V and 2 from J; bases not matched to a gene: 8. Germline values: CDR1 SGHVS, CDR2 FNYEAQ. The CDR3 sequence: CASSPSDRPQETQYF. The CDR3 DNA reads as TGTGCCAGCAGCCCTTCGGACAGGCCGCAAGAGACCCAGTACTTC.

This rearrangement joins TRBV20-1 to TRBJ2-1; TRBD2 is a possible D gene (5 bases). The CDR3 sequence is 14 residues long. Trimming stripped 0 bases from V and 8 bases from J, with 14 bases between. Germline V lookup: CDR1 DFQATT, CDR2 SNEGSKA (reference sequence). CDR3 residues: CSARDLSSIDEQFF. In nucleotides, the CDR3 is TGCAGTGCTAGAGATTTGTCTAGCATCGATGAGCAGTTCTTC.

The rearrangement links TRBV7-3 to TRBJ2-1; TRBD2 aligns across 16 bases. The germline V gene has CDR1 SGHTA and CDR2 FQGTGA. This CDR3 is built from 19 residues. V lost 5 bases and J lost 0; bases outside the gene matches: 7. CDR3 amino acids: CASSKTGLAGGSSYNEQFF. The CDR3 region has the DNA TGTGCCAGCAGCAAAACGGGACTAGCGGGGGGGAGCTCCTACAATGAGCAGTTCTTC.

The chain combines TRBV12-3 or TRBV12-4 with TRBJ2-5, with 11 positions matching TRBD2. The CDR3 is 17 amino acids. Trimming at V came to 5 bases and at J to 6 bases, leaving 14 bases not matched to a gene. CDR3 nucleotides: TGTGCCAGCAGTCTCCCGGGACTAGCGGAACTAGGGCAGACCCAGTACTTC. As protein: CASSLPGLAELGQTQYF.

This rearrangement joins TRBV7-6 to TRBJ2-5, with 7 bases lining up with TRBD1. The junction had 8 bases not matched to a gene; V was cut back by 5 bases and J by 5 bases. The CDR3 loop spans 14 amino acids. Germline V CDR1 and CDR2: SGHVS, FNYEAQ. The CDR3 here is CASSPGQPAETQYF. DNA of the CDR3: TGTGCCAGCAGCCCGGGACAGCCTGCGGAGACCCAGTACTTC.

In this sample, this clonotype turned up a few times. The chain combines TRBV27 with TRBJ1-5; D is undetermined. V was pared by 6 bases and J by 3 bases, with 15 bases between. This CDR3 spans 15 amino acids. Germline CDR1 MNHEY, CDR2 SMNVEV (reference sequence). The CDR3 loop reads CASSRSGSLNQPQHF. In nucleotides, the CDR3 is TGTGCCAGCAGCAGGTCGGGATCTCTCAATCAGCCCCAGCATTTT.

The chain carries TRBV12-3 or TRBV12-4 and TRBJ1-1, with D perhaps matching TRBD1 (6 bases). With 5 bases removed from V and 6 bases from J, the gap between germline ends came to 16 bases. This CDR3 has 14 residues. CDR3 DNA sequence: TGTGCCAGCAGTGGACAGTCGAACGGCGCTGAAGCTTTCTTT. Its translation: CASSGQSNGAEAFF.

The chain joins TRBV7-8 to TRBJ2-5, with 11 bases matching TRBD2. The CDR3 is made up of 17 amino acids. Germline V gene sequence: CDR1 SGHVS, CDR2 FQNEAQ. Trimming cost V 3 bases and J 2 bases; bases outside gene matches: 8. The CDR3 loop reads CASSFELAGATQETQYF. CDR3 bases: TGTGCCAGCAGCTTTGAACTAGCGGGAGCCACGCAAGAGACCCAGTACTTC.

The chain uses TRBV15 and TRBJ2-2, with a possible D match to TRBD1 (6 bases). In germline, CDR1 is LNHNV, CDR2 YYDKDF (reference sequence). Trimming shortened V by 1 base and J by 3 bases, and 15 bases separated the two germline ends. This CDR3 spans 17 amino acids. In DNA, the CDR3 is TGTGCCACCAGCAGAGGACCGGACAGCGCGGACACCGGGGAGCTGTTTTTT. Translating it yields CATSRGPDSADTGELFF.

V usage is TRBV12-3 or TRBV12-4 and J usage is TRBJ2-5; D unclear. The CDR3 is 14 residues long. The germline V and J ends were trimmed by 3 bases and 4 bases, with 12 bases remaining between them. CDR3 DNA: TGTGCCAGCAGTTTCCGGCGTCCTATAGAGACCCAGTACTTC. It specifies CASSFRRPIETQYF.

This chain links TRBV3-1 with TRBJ1-2, with D possibly matching TRBD1 (5 bases). Germline CDR1 LGHDT, CDR2 YNNKEL (reference sequence). Trimming left V 3 bases short and J 0 bases short, with 5 bases between. The CDR3 is 13 residues long. CDR3 bases: TGTGCCAGCAGCCAGGGACCTAACTATGGCTACACCTTC. This gives the protein CASSQGPNYGYTF.

J is TRBJ1-3 and V is TRBV3-1; 9 bases map to TRBD1. The trim removed 4 bases at V and 0 bases at J, leaving 1 base unmatched. There are 15 residues in the CDR3. Germline loops: CDR1 LGHDT, CDR2 YNNKEL (reference sequence). CDR3 region: CASSRDRVSGNTIYF. The CDR3, as DNA: TGTGCCAGCAGCCGGGACAGGGTCTCTGGAAACACCATATATTTT.

A few counts support this clonotype. The V gene is TRBV14, the J gene TRBJ1-1; TRBD1 might be the D (6 bases). Germline CDR1 and CDR2: SGHDN and FVKESK. The CDR3 runs to 14 residues. V lost 4 bases and J lost 4, with 13 bases in between. CDR3 nucleotide sequence: TGTGCCAGCAGCCCCCAGGGGCGAAGCACTGAAGCTTTCTTT. Protein product: CASSPQGRSTEAFF.

This clonotype has just a few counts. The chain has TRBV20-1 and TRBJ2-1, with 8 bases identical to TRBD2. The junction had 19 bases not matched to a gene; V was cut back by 6 bases and J by 9 bases. Per germline, CDR1 DFQATT and CDR2 SNEGSKA (reference sequence). The CDR3 is 16 amino acids. The CDR3 nucleotides are TGCAGTGCCCCAACGCCGACCGGGAGGGGTCCCCGTGAGCAGTTCTTC. Protein product: CSAPTPTGRGPREQFF.

This chain links TRBV15 with TRBJ2-7; D remains ambiguous. The length of the CDR3 is 16 residues. V lost 5 bases and J 3 bases, leaving 20 bases between the germline ends. Per the germline V gene, CDR1 is LNHNV and CDR2 is YYDKDF (reference sequence). The chain's CDR3 is CATSAPYIGPGYEQYF. The CDR3 DNA sequence: TGTGCCACCAGCGCGCCTTATATCGGGCCCGGCTACGAGCAGTACTTC.

The sample holds a few counts of this clonotype. The chain employs TRBV12-3 or TRBV12-4 and TRBJ1-5; D is undetermined. Trimming took 6 bases from V and 4 from J, leaving 13 bases between them. CDR3 length: 14 residues. The CDR3 DNA reads as TGTGCCAGCAGGGATGGACCGGGGAATCAGCCCCAGCATTTT. Its protein product is CASRDGPGNQPQHF.